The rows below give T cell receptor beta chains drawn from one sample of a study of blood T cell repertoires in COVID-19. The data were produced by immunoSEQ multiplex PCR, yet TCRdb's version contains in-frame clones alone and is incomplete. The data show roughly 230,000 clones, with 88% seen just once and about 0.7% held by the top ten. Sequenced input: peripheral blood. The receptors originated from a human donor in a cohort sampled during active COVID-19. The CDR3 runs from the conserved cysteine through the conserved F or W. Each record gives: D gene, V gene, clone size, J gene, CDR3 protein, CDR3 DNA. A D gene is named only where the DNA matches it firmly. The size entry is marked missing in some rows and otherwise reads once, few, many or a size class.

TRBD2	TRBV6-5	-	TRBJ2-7	CASGGLAFRSYEQYF	TGTGCCAGCGGGGGACTAGCGTTTCGCTCCTACGAGCAGTACTTC
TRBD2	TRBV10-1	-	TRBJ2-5	CASSDRAGGPETQYF	TGCGCCAGCAGTGACAGAGCGGGGGGGCCTGAGACCCAGTACTTC
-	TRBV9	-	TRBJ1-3	CASSVDPGVRDTIYF	TGTGCCAGCAGCGTAGACCCGGGGGTACGGGACACCATATATTTT
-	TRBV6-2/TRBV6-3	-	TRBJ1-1	CASSRGYTEAFF	TGTGCCAGCAGCCGCGGCTACACTGAAGCTTTCTTT
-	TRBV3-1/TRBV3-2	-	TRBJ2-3	CASSQADTQYF	TGTGCCAGCAGCCAAGCGGATACGCAGTATTTT
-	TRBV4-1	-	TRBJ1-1	CASSADREMNTEAFF	TGCGCCAGTTCCGCAGACCGGGAAATGAACACTGAAGCTTTCTTT
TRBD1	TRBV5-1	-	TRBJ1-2	CASSLVFSGDRGYGYTF	TGCGCCAGCAGCTTGGTTTTCAGCGGAGACAGGGGCTATGGCTACACCTTC
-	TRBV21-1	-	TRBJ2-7	CASSNKREGLDYEQYF	TGTGCCAGCAGCAACAAGCGGGAGGGACTCGACTACGAGCAGTACTTC
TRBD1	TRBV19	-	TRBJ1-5	CASSIRQGFGNQPQHF	TGTGCCAGTAGTATACGACAGGGGTTTGGCAATCAGCCCCAGCATTTT
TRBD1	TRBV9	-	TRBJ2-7	CASSEGPSPGQGAAYEQYF	TGTGCCAGCAGCGAGGGTCCCTCGCCGGGACAGGGGGCTGCCTACGAGCAGTACTTC
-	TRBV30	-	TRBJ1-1	CAWGRQGAFF	TGTGCCTGGGGACGGCAGGGAGCTTTCTTT
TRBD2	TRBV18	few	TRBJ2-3	CASSPGTSGSRDTQYF	TGTGCCAGCTCACCAGGAACTAGCGGGAGTAGGGATACGCAGTATTTT
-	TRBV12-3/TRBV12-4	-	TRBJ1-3	CASRFQNTIYF	TGTGCCAGCAGGTTTCAAAACACCATATATTTT
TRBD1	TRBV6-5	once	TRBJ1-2	CASRQLDRGYGYTF	TGTGCCAGCAGACAATTGGACAGGGGTTATGGCTACACCTTC
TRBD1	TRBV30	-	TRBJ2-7	CAWRGTGAYEQYF	TGTGCCTGGAGGGGGACAGGGGCCTACGAGCAGTACTTC
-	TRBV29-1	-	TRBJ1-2	CSVEVKGGAVSNGYTF	TGCAGCGTTGAAGTGAAAGGAGGCGCAGTGTCTAATGGCTACACCTTC
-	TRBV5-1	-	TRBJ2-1	CASSHGIGNEQFF	TGCGCCAGCAGCCACGGGATCGGGAATGAGCAGTTCTTC
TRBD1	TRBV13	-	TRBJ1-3	CASSPGQGNGNTIYF	TGTGCCAGCAGCCCGGGACAGGGGAATGGAAACACCATATATTTT